Below, 15 T cell receptor beta chains from the same sample are listed, as sequenced in a study of PD-L1 blockade in urothelial cancer. Method: immunoSEQ multiplex PCR; TCRdb's copy keeps in-frame clones and lacks some. The data hold approximately 100,000 clones, with 70% to 90% observed a single time. This material consisted of PBMCs, taken around atezolizumab (anti-PD-L1) treatment. The receptors shown here come from a man in his fifties with urothelial cancer.

The V gene is TRBV6-1, the J gene TRBJ2-7; 11 nucleotides agree with TRBD2. This CDR3 spans 14 amino acids. CDR1 MNHNS and CDR2 SASEGT come from the germline V gene. With 6 bases clipped from V and 7 bases from J, the junction kept 8 bases outside the gene matches. The CDR3 region has the DNA TGTGCCAGCAGGTTACTAGCGGGAGCCCAAGAGCAGTACTTC. It is translated as CASRLLAGAQEQYF.

The chain carries TRBV19 and TRBJ1-5; 8 nucleotides line up with TRBD1. V shed 7 bases, J shed 2 bases, and the junction held 7 bases outside the gene matches. The CDR3 spans 15 residues. CDR1 and CDR2 from the germline V gene are LNHDA and SQIVND (reference sequence). CDR3 coding DNA: TGTGCCAGTATGGGAGACAGGGGTCGCAATCAGCCCCAGCATTTT. Amino acids: CASMGDRGRNQPQHF.

About this clone itself: Here the CDR3 omits its conserved ending phenylalanine or tryptophan, so a read error is the likely source. It is unclear where the CDR3 begins or ends on the DNA, so no DNA is shown, and the CDR3 is as TCRdb lists it. This chain joins TRBV15 and TRBJ1-3. The germline gives CDR1 LNHNV, CDR2 YYDKDF (reference sequence). The CDR3 is 12 amino acids long, termini counted. CDR3 protein: CATSSPQFLAPD.

The rearrangement uses TRBV28 and TRBJ1-2; no clear D gene. Looked up from germline, CDR1 is MDHEN and CDR2 is SYDVKM. This CDR3 comprises 12 residues. V lost 6 bases, J lost 4 bases, and 9 bases lay in between. The CDR3 protein is CASRREVYGYTF. CDR3 in DNA: TGTGCCAGCAGGAGGGAGGTCTATGGCTACACCTTC.

This chain connects TRBV7-9 to TRBJ1-4, with a weak D call TRBD1 (6 bases). The CDR3 has 14 residues. Germline CDR1 is SEHNR and CDR2 is FQNEAQ (reference sequence). V lost 5 bases to trimming and J lost 10 bases, with 17 bases between them. For the CDR3, the DNA is TGTGCCAGCAGCCCGGGACAAGGGTACGGAAAACTGTTTTTT. This codes for CASSPGQGYGKLFF.

The genes are TRBV5-8 and TRBJ1-5; D is possibly TRBD1 (6 bases). V lost 4 bases and J 2 bases, leaving 10 bases between the germline ends. The CDR3 has 14 amino acids. The germline V gene has CDR1 SGHTS and CDR2 YDEGEE. This CDR3 reads CASSRTEGNQPQHF. As DNA, the CDR3 is TGTGCCAGCAGCCGGACAGAGGGCAATCAGCCCCAGCATTTT.

The rearrangement uses TRBV4-1 and TRBJ2-7, with TRBD2 matching 9 bases. Germline assignment: CDR1 MGHRA and CDR2 YSYEKL. V was clipped by 5 bases and J by 2 bases; unmatched bases: 10. This CDR3 is 16 amino acids long. CDR3 DNA: TGCGCCAGCAGCACCTCAGCGGGAGGTGCGGCCTACGAGCAGTACTTC. Translated, it gives CASSTSAGGAAYEQYF.

The chain couples TRBV4-2 to TRBJ2-3; D call uncertain. Looked up from germline, CDR1 is LGHNA and CDR2 is YNFKEQ. The germline V and J ends were trimmed by 5 bases and 0 bases, with 3 bases remaining between them. This CDR3 is 12 amino acids long. CDR3 in DNA: TGTGCCAGCAGCTTAAGCACAGATACGCAGTATTTT. This translates into CASSLSTDTQYF.

About this clone itself: At one end, the junction sequence differs from germline, possibly due to a read error. The chain combines TRBV7-7 with TRBJ2-5; 7 positions agree with TRBD1. Germline loops: CDR1 SSHAT, CDR2 FNYEAQ (reference sequence). The CDR3 is made up of 13 amino acids. The CDR3 spells CASSPGTEETQYF. DNA for the CDR3: TGTGCTAGCAGCCCCGGGACAGAAGAGACCCAGTACTTC.

This clone was observed once. The chain is built from TRBV5-4 and TRBJ2-1, with TRBD2 identical over 9 bases. Germline-derived CDR1 and CDR2 are SGHNT and YYREEE (reference sequence). The V segment lost 2 bases and the J segment 6 bases; nucleotides outside the gene matches: 9. This CDR3 spans 16 amino acids. Written as DNA, the CDR3 is TGTGCCAGCAGCTTCAACGCGGGAGGGCCATCCAATGAGCAGTTCTTC. Its protein product is CASSFNAGGPSNEQFF.

V usage is TRBV21-1 and J usage is TRBJ2-3; the table's D call, TRBD2, has no DNA check behind it. TRBV21-1 is listed as a pseudogene. There are 15 residues in the CDR3. CDR3 in DNA: TGTGCCAGCCGGGGGGCGGGGTCTAGCACAGATACGCAGTATTTT. Protein: CASRGAGSSTDTQYF.

This clone was found a few times. The chain links TRBV2 to TRBJ2-7, with 7 positions matching TRBD1. The length of the CDR3 is 14 residues. CDR1 SNHLY and CDR2 FYNNEI come from the germline V gene. With V trimmed by 7 bases and J by 6 bases, 12 bases remained unmatched. This CDR3 is CASTLQGRAGEQYF. DNA for the CDR3: TGTGCCAGCACCCTACAGGGGCGAGCCGGCGAGCAGTACTTC.

The chain joins TRBV18 to TRBJ1-2; a weak D match, TRBD1 (5 bases). V was shortened by 6 bases and J by 6 bases, with 11 bases between the two germline ends. Per germline, CDR1 KGHSH and CDR2 LQKENI. The CDR3 length is 12 residues. Written as DNA, the CDR3 is TGTGCCAGCTCCCAACGGGGGGATGGCTACACCTTC. Its protein product is CASSQRGDGYTF. Based on the CDR3 plus reference TRBV18 and TRBJ1-2, the full variable domain is NAGVMQNPRHLVRRRGQEARLRCSPMKGHSHVYWYRQLPEEGLKFMVYLQKENIIDESGMPKERFSAEFPKEGPSILRIQQVVRGDSAAYFCASSQRGDGYTFGSGTRLTVV.

The rearrangement uses TRBV4-1 and TRBJ2-7; D might be TRBD2 (5 bases). Germline V gives CDR1 MGHRA, CDR2 YSYEKL. V dropped 0 bases and J dropped 2 bases, with 11 bases sitting between them. This CDR3 contains 15 residues. The CDR3: CASSQETTLAYEQYF. The DNA of the CDR3 is TGCGCCAGCAGCCAAGAGACTACGCTCGCCTACGAGCAGTACTTC.

The genes are TRBV27 and TRBJ2-7; 9 bases map to TRBD1. The germline V gene has CDR1 MNHEY and CDR2 SMNVEV (reference sequence). CDR3 length: 14 amino acids. Trimming took 8 bases from V and 2 from J; bases not matched to a gene: 7. This CDR3 reads CASRGTGKTYEQYF. In DNA, the CDR3 is TGTGCCAGCCGAGGGACAGGGAAGACCTACGAGCAGTACTTC.